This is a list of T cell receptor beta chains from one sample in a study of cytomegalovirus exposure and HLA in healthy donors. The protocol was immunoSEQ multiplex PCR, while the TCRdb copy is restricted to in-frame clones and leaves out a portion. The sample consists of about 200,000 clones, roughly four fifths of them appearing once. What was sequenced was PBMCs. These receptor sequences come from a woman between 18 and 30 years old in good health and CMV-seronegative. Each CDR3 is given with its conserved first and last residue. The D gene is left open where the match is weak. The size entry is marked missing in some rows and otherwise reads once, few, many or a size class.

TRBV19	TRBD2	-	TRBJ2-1	CASSIDSLAGGFYNEQFF	TGTGCCAGTAGTATAGATTCACTAGCGGGAGGTTTCTACAATGAGCAGTTCTTC
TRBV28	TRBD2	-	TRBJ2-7	CASNGRAYEQYF	TGTGCCAGCAACGGGAGGGCCTACGAGCAGTACTTC
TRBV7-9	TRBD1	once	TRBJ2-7	CASGITGDEQYF	TGTGCCAGCGGCATTACAGGGGACGAGCAGTACTTC
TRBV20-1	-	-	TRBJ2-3	CSARHTDTQYF	TGCAGTGCTAGACACACAGATACGCAGTATTTT
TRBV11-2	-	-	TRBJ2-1	CASSVSRAGNEQFF	TGTGCCAGCAGCGTCTCCAGGGCGGGGAATGAGCAGTTCTTC
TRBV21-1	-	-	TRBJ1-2	CASPGMGRDRGNYGYTF	TGTGCCAGCCCGGGAATGGGCCGCGACAGGGGCAACTATGGCTACACCTTC
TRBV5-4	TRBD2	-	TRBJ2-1	CASSKGLAGTPYNEQFF	TGTGCCAGCAGCAAGGGACTAGCGGGAACGCCATACAATGAGCAGTTCTTC
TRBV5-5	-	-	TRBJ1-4	CASSWGGSGNEKLFF	TGTGCCAGCAGCTGGGGGGGATCTGGTAATGAAAAACTGTTTTTT
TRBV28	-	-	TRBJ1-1	CASSLFEGYAFF	TGTGCCAGCAGTTTATTCGAGGGCTACGCTTTCTTT
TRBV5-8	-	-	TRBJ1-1	CASSLGVGGNGAFF	TGTGCCAGCAGCTTGGGGGTTGGGGGGAATGGAGCTTTCTTT
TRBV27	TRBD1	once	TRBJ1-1	CAGSPGTGRNTEAFF	TGTGCCGGCAGTCCAGGGACAGGGAGGAACACTGAAGCTTTCTTT
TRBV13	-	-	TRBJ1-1	CASSASGWGEDTEAFF	TGTGCCAGCAGCGCCTCCGGGTGGGGGGAGGACACTGAAGCTTTCTTT
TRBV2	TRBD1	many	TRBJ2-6	CASRGRDRTGANVLTF	TGTGCCAGCAGGGGCCGGGACAGGACTGGGGCCAACGTCCTGACTTTC
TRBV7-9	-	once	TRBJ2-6	CASSYASTGANVLTF	TGTGCCAGCAGCTACGCAAGCACTGGGGCCAACGTCCTGACTTTC
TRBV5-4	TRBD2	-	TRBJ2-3	CASSLGASGVADTQYF	TGTGCCAGCAGCTTGGGTGCTAGCGGGGTTGCAGATACGCAGTATTTT
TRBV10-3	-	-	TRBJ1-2	CAISATPGGNGGYTF	TGTGCCATCAGTGCAACCCCCGGAGGGAATGGGGGCTACACCTTC
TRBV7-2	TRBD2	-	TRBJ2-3	CASSLDSASGRGDTQYF	TGTGCCAGCAGCTTAGATTCGGCTAGCGGGAGGGGAGATACGCAGTATTTT
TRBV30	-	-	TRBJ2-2	CAWGLGRHGALFF	TGTGCCTGGGGATTGGGGAGGCACGGGGCGCTGTTTTTT
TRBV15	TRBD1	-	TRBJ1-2	CATRKGASYGYTF	TGTGCCACCAGAAAGGGGGCGAGCTATGGTTACACCTTC
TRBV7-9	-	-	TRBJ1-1	CASSGSTEAFF	TGTGCCAGCAGCGGGAGCACTGAAGCTTTCTTT
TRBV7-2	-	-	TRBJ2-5	CASSLVGVETQYF	TGTGCCAGCAGCTTAGTGGGAGTGGAGACCCAGTACTTC
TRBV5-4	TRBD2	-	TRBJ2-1	CASSLLAGAKDEQFF	TGTGCCAGCAGCTTGCTAGCGGGAGCTAAAGATGAGCAGTTCTTC
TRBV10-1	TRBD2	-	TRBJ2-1	CASSEHPWTSGTYNEQFF	TGCGCCAGCAGTGAGCACCCTTGGACTAGCGGAACCTACAATGAGCAGTTCTTC
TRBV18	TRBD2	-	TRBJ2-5	CASCRAGGPGETQYF	TGTGCCAGCTGCCGAGCGGGAGGGCCCGGAGAGACCCAGTACTTC
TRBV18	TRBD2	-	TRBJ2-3	CASSPSAGGTDTQYF	TGTGCCAGCTCCCCGAGCGCGGGAGGCACAGATACGCAGTATTTT
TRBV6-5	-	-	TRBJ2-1	CASSYPSASYNEQFF	TGTGCCAGCAGTTATCCTAGCGCCTCTTACAATGAGCAGTTCTTC
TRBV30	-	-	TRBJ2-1	CAWSVRSSSYNEQFF	TGTGCCTGGAGTGTACGATCGAGCTCCTACAATGAGCAGTTCTTC
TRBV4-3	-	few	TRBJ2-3	CASSQDGRVRGNTQYF	TGCGCCAGCAGCCAAGACGGCCGGGTTCGGGGTAATACGCAGTATTTT
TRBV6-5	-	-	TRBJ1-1	CASSYGDGLTEAFF	TGTGCCAGCAGTTATGGAGACGGCCTTACTGAAGCTTTCTTT
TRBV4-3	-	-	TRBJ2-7	CASSQDGVLEPYEQYF	TGCGCCAGCAGCCAAGACGGCGTACTAGAACCCTACGAGCAGTACTTC
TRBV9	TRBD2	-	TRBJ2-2	CASSVPPEAGVGTGELFF	TGTGCCAGCAGCGTACCACCCGAGGCGGGAGTGGGCACCGGGGAGCTGTTTTTT
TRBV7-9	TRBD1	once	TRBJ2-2	CASKGAPDTGELFF	TGTGCCAGCAAGGGGGCCCCGGACACCGGGGAGCTGTTTTTT
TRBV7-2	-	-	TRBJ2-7	CASSPRNAYEQYF	TGTGCCAGCAGCCCCAGGAACGCCTACGAGCAGTACTTC
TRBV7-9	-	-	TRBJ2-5	CASSGSGSQETQYF	TGTGCCAGCAGCGGTAGCGGAAGTCAAGAGACCCAGTACTTC
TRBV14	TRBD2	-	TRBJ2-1	CASSQRTAGLAGDEQFF	TGTGCCAGCAGCCAGCGCACAGCGGGACTAGCGGGAGATGAGCAGTTCTTC
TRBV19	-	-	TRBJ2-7	CASSIGGRTYEQYF	TGTGCCAGTAGTATCGGGGGGCGGACCTACGAGCAGTACTTC
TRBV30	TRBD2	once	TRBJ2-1	CAWSVRGRGGYNEQFF	TGTGCCTGGAGTGTACGAGGGCGGGGGGGGTACAATGAGCAGTTCTTC
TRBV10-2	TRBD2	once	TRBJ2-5	CASSDGGGPRETQYF	TGCGCCAGCAGTGATGGGGGAGGGCCGCGAGAGACCCAGTACTTC
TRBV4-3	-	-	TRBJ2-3	CASSLADTHTDTQYF	TGCGCCAGCAGCCTAGCGGACACTCACACAGATACGCAGTATTTT
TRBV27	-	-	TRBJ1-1	CASSTLQYYTEAFF	TGTGCCAGCAGTACCCTGCAATACTACACTGAAGCTTTCTTT
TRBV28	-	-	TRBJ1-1	CASRIRDLTGAFF	TGTGCCAGCAGAATCCGGGACTTAACTGGGGCTTTCTTT